A selection of T cell receptor beta chains follows, all from one sample in a study of CD8 T cells in Susac syndrome. A single record per CDR3 protein comes from TCRdb applying MiXCR to the immunoSEQ multiplex PCR reads. The data show more than 100,000 distinct CDR3 sequences, just under 95% seen once. Sequenced: CD8+ T cells from PBMCs. The origin of the receptors is a human donor with Susac syndrome. Each CDR3 is given with its conserved first and last residue. A D gene is named only where the DNA matches it firmly. A row's size may be missing; if present it is once, few, many or a size class.

J gene,V gene,CDR3 length,D gene,clone size,CDR3 DNA,CDR3 protein
TRBJ2-4,TRBV29-1,15,.,.,TGCAGCGTTGGTACTTCCTTTATGGCCAAAAACATTCAGTACTTC,CSVGTSFMAKNIQYF
TRBJ1-1,TRBV20-1,15,.,.,TGCAGTGCTAGAGATCGGAGACAGATGAACACTGAAGCTTTCTTT,CSARDRRQMNTEAFF
TRBJ2-7,TRBV4-2,15,.,.,TGTGCCAGCAGCCAAGGGAGGGACAGCTCCTACGAGCAGTACTTC,CASSQGRDSSYEQYF
TRBJ1-6,TRBV2,14,.,.,TGTGCCAGCAGTCCAGGACTGACGAATTCACCCCTCCACTTT,CASSPGLTNSPLHF
TRBJ2-1,TRBV27,15,.,.,TGTGCCAGCACCCCCCCGCATAAGACAGTTTATGAGCAGTTCTTC,CASTPPHKTVYEQFF
TRBJ1-1,TRBV20-1,15,.,.,TGCAGTGCTAGAGATCAATGGGCCGCGAACACTGAAGCTTTCTTT,CSARDQWAANTEAFF
TRBJ2-5,TRBV29-1,13,.,.,TGCAGCGTTCAGAGAGGGAACCAAGAGACCCAGTACTTC,CSVQRGNQETQYF
TRBJ1-2,TRBV27,15,.,.,TGTGCCAGCAGTTTATCGGGGGCCCAAGCGGGTGGCTACACCTTC,CASSLSGAQAGGYTF
TRBJ1-5,TRBV7-9,13,.,.,TGTGCCAGCAGTTCAGGGAGCGGTCAGCCCCAGCATTTT,CASSSGSGQPQHF
TRBJ1-2,TRBV9,12,TRBD1,.,TGTGCCAGCAGCAGGGACAGGGATGGCTACACCTTC,CASSRDRDGYTF
TRBJ1-2,TRBV4-1,14,TRBD1,.,TGCGCCAGCAGAACCTTACAGGGGGCGTCTGGCTACACCTTC,CASRTLQGASGYTF
TRBJ1-2,TRBV6-5,15,.,.,TGTGCCAGCAGTTACCCCGGGGGAGAAGTCTATGGCTACACCTTC,CASSYPGGEVYGYTF
TRBJ1-5,TRBV3-1,17,.,.,TGTGCCAGCAGCCAAGAACCCCAGGGGATAGGCAATCAGCCCCAGCATTTT,CASSQEPQGIGNQPQHF
TRBJ2-7,TRBV9,14,.,once,TGTGCCAGCAGCGTCCGGGAGTCCCACTACGAGCAGTACTTC,CASSVRESHYEQYF
TRBJ2-3,TRBV18,11,.,.,TGTGCCAGCTCACCACCAGGGACGCAGTATTTT,CASSPPGTQYF
TRBJ2-3,TRBV29-1,13,.,once,TGCAGCGCCGCTAGTGGGAGCACAGATACGCAGTATTTT,CSAASGSTDTQYF
TRBJ2-1,TRBV3-1,17,.,.,TGTGCCAGCAGCCAAGCCTTAGGGGGGGGATCCTACAATGAGCAGTTCTTC,CASSQALGGGSYNEQFF
TRBJ2-2,TRBV19,16,.,.,TGTGCCAGTAGCCCATGGATGGATTCGAACACCGGGGAGCTGTTTTTT,CASSPWMDSNTGELFF
TRBJ2-2,TRBV7-9,15,TRBD1,.,TGTGCCAGCAGCACACGGACAGGGGCTACCGGGGAGCTGTTTTTT,CASSTRTGATGELFF
TRBJ1-4,TRBV13,12,.,.,TGTGCCAGCAGCTCCCGTAATGAAAAACTGTTTTTT,CASSSRNEKLFF
TRBJ2-1,TRBV14,15,.,.,TGTGCCAGCAGCGAAGAGGAGGGCTGGGTCAATGAGCAGTTCTTC,CASSEEEGWVNEQFF
TRBJ2-7,TRBV7-9,15,.,.,TGTGCCAGCAGCTCATCGCTCCTTAGATTCTACGAGCAGTACTTC,CASSSSLLRFYEQYF
TRBJ1-5,TRBV30,14,TRBD1,once,TGTGCCTGGTCCGAGACAGGGAGCAATCAGCCCCAGCATTTT,CAWSETGSNQPQHF
TRBJ1-1,TRBV27,13,.,once,TGTGCCAGCAGTTTTCTGGGGGACACTGAAGCTTTCTTT,CASSFLGDTEAFF
TRBJ1-1,TRBV5-1,14,.,.,TGCGCCAGCAGCTTGGAGCGGGGTTTCGCTGAAGCTTTCTTT,CASSLERGFAEAFF
TRBJ1-1,TRBV7-9,14,.,once,TGTGCCAGCAGCCCAACCAATAAGAACACTGAAGCTTTCTTT,CASSPTNKNTEAFF
TRBJ1-2,TRBV3-1,16,.,.,TGTGCCAGCAGCCAATTTGAGGCAGGTCTACCATATGGCTACACCTTC,CASSQFEAGLPYGYTF
TRBJ2-3,TRBV9,16,.,.,TGTGCCAGCAGCCCCCTAGGGGGGGCTGGCACAGATACGCAGTATTTT,CASSPLGGAGTDTQYF
TRBJ2-3,TRBV20-1,15,TRBD1,.,TGCAGTGCCCCTCTTTTAGCAGGGGGACATGGTACGCAGTATTTT,CSAPLLAGGHGTQYF
TRBJ1-2,TRBV5-6,12,.,.,TGTGCCAGCAGCTTACAGTTAATGGGAAACACCTTC,CASSLQLMGNTF
TRBJ1-4,TRBV9,14,TRBD1,.,TGTGCCAGCAGCGGGACAGGGGAGGCCGAAAAACTGTTTTTT,CASSGTGEAEKLFF
TRBJ1-1,TRBV11-2,13,.,.,TGTGCCAGCAGCTTTCCCTGGGGCACTGAAGCTTTCTTT,CASSFPWGTEAFF
TRBJ2-5,TRBV12-3/TRBV12-4,14,.,.,TGTGCCAGCAGGGGGGGCCCCCTCCAAGAGACCCAGTACTTC,CASRGGPLQETQYF
TRBJ1-5,TRBV29-1,13,.,.,TGCAGCGTTGAAGGGGTGGACGATCAGCCCCAGCATTTT,CSVEGVDDQPQHF
TRBJ1-1,TRBV6-2/TRBV6-3,12,.,.,TGTGCCAGCAGTTACGCCCGGGTTGAAGCTTTCTTT,CASSYARVEAFF
TRBJ1-2,TRBV15,16,TRBD1,.,TGTGCCACCAGAGGGACAGATAACCCAAGGGACTATGGCTACACCTTC,CATRGTDNPRDYGYTF
TRBJ1-1,TRBV14,15,.,.,TGTGCCAGCAGCCAAGAAACTGGAAGGGAGGTTGAAGCTTTCTTT,CASSQETGREVEAFF
TRBJ2-3,TRBV9,12,.,.,TGTGCCAGCAGCGTACCGTCAGATACGCAGTATTTT,CASSVPSDTQYF
TRBJ2-3,TRBV27,17,.,.,TGTGCCAGCCCCTCCCATACGCCTAGGACGAGCACAGATACGCAGTATTTT,CASPSHTPRTSTDTQYF
TRBJ2-7,TRBV5-6,14,.,.,TGTGCCAGCAGCTTCCTGGACCTTCTGCACGAGCAGTACTTC,CASSFLDLLHEQYF
TRBJ2-2,TRBV27,13,.,.,TGTGCCAGCAGTTATGGGGGGATGGGGGAGCTGTTTTTT,CASSYGGMGELFF
TRBJ2-3,TRBV4-1,14,.,.,TGCGCCAGCAGCTGGACAGTTAGCACAGATACGCAGTATTTT,CASSWTVSTDTQYF
TRBJ1-2,TRBV27,15,TRBD1,.,TGTGCCAGCAGTTTCGATCTCGACAGGGTGAATGGCTACACCTTC,CASSFDLDRVNGYTF
TRBJ2-1,TRBV6-1,16,.,.,TGTGCCAGCAGGCCGGAACCGGGTCGTACCTCCAATGAGCAGTTCTTC,CASRPEPGRTSNEQFF
TRBJ2-7,TRBV9,14,.,.,TGTGCCAGCAGCGTAGAGGCTAGCATATACGAGCAGTACTTC,CASSVEASIYEQYF
TRBJ2-7,TRBV28,13,.,.,TGTGCCAGCAGTCCGACGTCGCCCTACGAGCAGTACTTC,CASSPTSPYEQYF
TRBJ2-1,TRBV29-1,12,TRBD2,.,TGCAGCGTACTAGCGAGGAGGAATGAGCAGTTCTTC,CSVLARRNEQFF
TRBJ2-3,TRBV20-1,15,.,once,TGCAGTGCTTTATCGGGGCCTTGGGGCACAGATACGCAGTATTTT,CSALSGPWGTDTQYF
TRBJ1-6,TRBV12-3/TRBV12-4,16,TRBD1,.,TGTGCCAGCAGTTTTTGGGACAGTCCCAACGGTTCACCCCTCCACTTT,CASSFWDSPNGSPLHF
TRBJ2-3,TRBV6-5,15,.,.,TGTGCCAGCAGTTACGGGGGGGCCGGCACAGATACGCAGTATTTT,CASSYGGAGTDTQYF
TRBJ1-6,TRBV13,15,TRBD1,.,TGTGCCAGCAGCCCAGGGGGGGAAAGGAATTCACCCCTCCACTTT,CASSPGGERNSPLHF
TRBJ2-7,TRBV7-9,12,.,.,TGTGCCAGCAGGGGGGGTACCCACGAGCAGTACTTC,CASRGGTHEQYF
TRBJ2-7,TRBV19,11,.,.,TGTGCCAGTAGTCTGGGCGCCGAGCAGTACTTC,CASSLGAEQYF
TRBJ2-2,TRBV29-1,14,TRBD1,.,TGCAGCGTCCTGACAGGGGAAGACACCGGGGAGCTGTTTTTT,CSVLTGEDTGELFF
TRBJ1-1,TRBV20-1,12,TRBD1,.,TGCAGTGCCAAACAGGGGAGAGGTGAAGCTTTCTTT,CSAKQGRGEAFF
TRBJ2-3,TRBV9,15,TRBD2,.,TGTGCCAGCAGCGTTCTAGCGGGGGAGGGAGATACGCAGTATTTT,CASSVLAGEGDTQYF
TRBJ2-3,TRBV20-1,12,TRBD2,.,TGCAGTCCCCTAGCGGGGGGGCTAACGCAGTATTTT,CSPLAGGLTQYF
TRBJ2-6,TRBV9,17,TRBD1,.,TGTGCCAGCAGCGTCGACAGGGTGAGCTCTGGGGCCAACGTCCTGACTTTC,CASSVDRVSSGANVLTF